The 8 T cell receptor beta chains given below trace back to one sample, sequenced in a study of T cells in Graves' hyperthyroidism and ophthalmopathy. RNA transcripts yielded amplified TCR beta CDR3 regions. The TCR CDR3 was amplified in a first-round RT-PCR using the HTBI primer set. Using its own MiXCR run on the multiplex PCR reads, TCRdb lists one record per CDR3 protein. The repertoire holds about 480,000 distinct CDR3 sequences, with roughly 14% as singletons. The sequencing input was blood. The origin of the receptors is a woman between 18 and 30 years old with Graves' hyperthyroidism.

This clonotype was recorded a few times. V usage is TRBV20-1 and J usage is TRBJ2-5; TRBD2 aligns across 7 bases. CDR3 length: 16 amino acids. V was pared by 3 bases and J by 8 bases, with 18 bases of the junction left unmatched. Germline CDR1 reads DFQATT; CDR2 reads SNEGSKA (reference sequence). The CDR3 region has the DNA TGCAGTGCTAGGCGGCCTGGACTAGTGGGTTCACCAACCCAGTACTTC. Residues: CSARRPGLVGSPTQYF.

This clonotype was counted many times. The chain carries TRBV12-3 or TRBV12-4 and TRBJ2-3; 16 bases line up with TRBD2. V trimming: 5 bases; J trimming: 2 bases; junction bases outside the gene matches: 25. The length of the CDR3 is 24 residues. The CDR3 loop is CASSAGDIPGLAGGPLANTDTQYF. The CDR3 DNA follows: TGTGCCAGCAGTGCTGGGGACATCCCGGGACTAGCGGGAGGGCCGCTCGCAAACACAGATACGCAGTATTTT.

CDR3 in DNA: TGTGCCAGCAGTGAATACGAGGTCTATGGCTACACCTTC. It yields the protein CASSEYEVYGYTF. The chain has TRBV25-1 and TRBJ1-2; D is ambiguous. CDR1 is MGHDK and CDR2 is SYGVNS in the germline V gene. V lost 0 bases to trimming and J lost 4 bases, with 6 bases between them. The length of the CDR3 is 13 residues.

This clonotype was recorded at least ten times. The V gene is TRBV12-3 or TRBV12-4, the J gene TRBJ2-2; the match to TRBD1 covers 8 bases. This CDR3 contains 15 residues. V lost 10 bases, J lost 4 bases, and 11 bases stayed unmatched. The CDR3 reads CATKTGTGITGELFF. As DNA, the CDR3 is TGTGCCACCAAAACCGGGACAGGTATCACCGGGGAGCTGTTTTTT.

A few counts support this clonotype. The CDR3 bases are TGTGCCAGTAGTATTTCGGATTTATCTGTCAACACTGAAGCTTTCTTT. Its translation: CASSISDLSVNTEAFF. The J gene is TRBJ1-1, the V gene TRBV19; D remains unclear. The CDR3 totals 16 residues. Germline V gene lookup returns CDR1 LNHDA and CDR2 SQIVND (reference sequence). Trimming cost V 3 bases and J 2 bases, with 16 bases left between them.

This clonotype has at least ten counts. CDR3 DNA: TGTGCCAGCAGCCTAGGGGCGGGTTCGGAGGAGACCCAGTACTTC. It is translated as CASSLGAGSEETQYF. The chain combines TRBV12-3 or TRBV12-4 with TRBJ2-5; the D gene could be TRBD1 or TRBD2 (5 bases each). The V end was cut by 6 bases, the J end by 5 bases, with 19 bases between. The CDR3 contains 15 residues.

Many counts were recorded for this clonotype. The chain joins TRBV19 to TRBJ2-5, with TRBD1 matching over 12 bases. The CDR3 consists of 16 residues. Per the germline V gene, CDR1 is LNHDA and CDR2 is SQIVND (reference sequence). V was clipped by 2 bases and J by 5 bases; unmatched bases: 6. DNA of the CDR3: TGTGCCAGTAGTATATCTGGGACAGGGGGCCTTGAGACCCAGTACTTC. Its translation: CASSISGTGGLETQYF.

This clonotype came up many times. The V and J genes are TRBV10-3 and TRBJ2-3; tentatively, D is TRBD1 or TRBD2 (6 bases each). The V end was cut by 0 bases, the J end by 2 bases, with 9 bases between. Per the germline V gene, CDR1 is ENHRY and CDR2 is SYGVKD. The CDR3 runs 15 residues. Written as DNA, the CDR3 is TGTGCCATCAGTGAGTCCGGGGGCACCACAGATACGCAGTATTTT. Translated: CAISESGGTTDTQYF.